This T cell receptor beta chain was identified during a study of blood T cell repertoires in COVID-19. The V segment lost 4 bases and the J segment 2 bases; nucleotides outside the gene matches: 17. CDR1 MNHNS and CDR2 SASEGT come from the germline V gene. The CDR3 has 18 residues. Produced via immunoSEQ multiplex PCR; TCRdb's table is partial and in-frame only. The sample contains approximately 85,000 clones, 75% to 90% of which appear only once. The receptor was derived from a man in his fifties with active or convalescent COVID-19. This chain links TRBV6-1 with TRBJ2-7; 7 nucleotides align to TRBD2. Specimen: peripheral blood. CDR3 DNA sequence: TGTGCCAGCAGTGCCTCGTGGGGGACTACCATACTCCCCTACGAGCAGTACTTC. This codes for CASSASWGTTILPYEQYF.